The 18 T cell receptor beta chains below all came from one sample that was sequenced in a study of human T cells and chemical hapten exposure. TCRdb independently ran MiXCR on the 5' RACE reads; one entry per CDR3 protein. Here the sample spans more than 140,000 distinct CDR3 sequences, roughly 4% being singletons. Total RNA was isolated from unfractionated whole blood. Receptor source: a female donor in good health.

This clonotype was found many times. V is TRBV7-2 and J is TRBJ2-3, with TRBD2 as a possible D gene (5 bases). Germline-derived CDR1 and CDR2 are SGHTA and FQGNSA. The CDR3 is 13 residues long. Deletions cut 3 bases from V and 7 bases from J, with 11 bases between. This CDR3 reads CASSFRGTNTQYF. The CDR3 DNA follows: TGTGCCAGCAGCTTCCGGGGAACTAATACGCAGTATTTT. Looking up the rest from reference TRBV7-2 and TRBJ2-3 gives the full variable domain: GAGVSQSPSNKVTEKGKDVELRCDPISGHTALYWYRQSLGQGLEFLIYFQGNSAPDKSGLPSDRFSAERTGGSVSTLTIQRTQQEDSAVYLCASSFRGTNTQYFGPGTRLTVL.

Many counts were recorded for this clonotype. The chain employs TRBV5-1 and TRBJ1-1; 8 positions agree with TRBD1. The CDR3 has 14 residues. Unmatched junction bases numbered 9, after V lost 10 bases and J lost 1 base. CDR1 and CDR2 (germline): SGHRS, YFSETQ. CDR3 amino acids: CAGKSGTGNTEAFF. CDR3 sequence (DNA): TGCGCCGGCAAATCCGGGACAGGGAACACTGAAGCTTTCTTT.

This clonotype has at least ten counts. The chain employs TRBV7-2 and TRBJ2-7; 9 nucleotides align to TRBD2. The CDR3 consists of 14 residues. Germline CDR1 is SGHTA and CDR2 is FQGNSA. V gave up 5 bases and J gave up 1 base; unmatched junction bases: 3. DNA for the CDR3: TGTGCCAGCAGCAGCGGGGGGCCTTCCTACGAGCAGTACTTC. Residues: CASSSGGPSYEQYF.

In DNA form, the CDR3 reads TGTGCCAGCAGGCATGCCTCCTACGAGCAGTACTTC. Protein: CASRHASYEQYF. V is TRBV6-5 and J is TRBJ2-7; D gene ambiguous. CDR3 size: 12 residues. Germline-derived CDR1 and CDR2 are MNHEY and SVGAGI. V was shortened by 6 bases and J by 0 bases, with 6 bases between the two germline ends.

This clonotype came up many times. V usage is TRBV9 and J usage is TRBJ1-1; 8 positions match TRBD1. The CDR3 is 16 residues long. Per germline, CDR1 SGDLS and CDR2 YYNGEE. V lost 4 bases to trimming and J lost 0 bases; unmatched junction nucleotides: 8. CDR3 amino acids: CASSFSGGHMNTEAFF. The DNA for the CDR3 is TGTGCCAGCAGCTTTTCAGGGGGCCATATGAACACTGAAGCTTTCTTT.

On this clonotype: A read error may explain this, as a much larger clone is one base away. This chain connects TRBV27 to TRBJ2-6, with D unclear. The germline V gene has CDR1 MNHEY and CDR2 SMNVEV (reference sequence). Trimming pared 5 bases from V and 0 bases from J, leaving 5 bases between. This CDR3 has 14 residues. The CDR3 region is CASSRSSGANVLTF. CDR3 DNA: TGTGCCAGCAGTCGCAGCTCTGGGGCCAACGTCCTGACTTTC.

This clonotype has ten or more counts. V gene TRBV20-1 combines with J gene TRBJ1-4; no clear D gene. In germline, CDR1 is DFQATT, CDR2 SNEGSKA (reference sequence). CDR3 length: 14 amino acids. The V end was cut by 3 bases, the J end by 7 bases, with 15 bases between. The CDR3 is CSARQEGLSEKLFF. CDR3 nucleotide sequence: TGCAGTGCTAGGCAGGAAGGGTTAAGTGAAAAACTGTTTTTT.

This clonotype appeared a few times. The chain combines TRBV5-6 with TRBJ2-2, with D perhaps matching TRBD1 or TRBD2 (5 bases each). The V end lost 2 bases, the J end lost 5 bases, and 13 bases lay between the germline ends. Germline V lookup: CDR1 SGHDT, CDR2 YYEEEE. This CDR3 contains 15 residues. Here the CDR3 reads CASSLTGQATGELFF. CDR3 bases: TGTGCCAGCAGCTTAACGGGGCAAGCGACCGGGGAGCTGTTTTTT.

In this sample, this clonotype turned up many times. The chain links TRBV13 to TRBJ2-7; D is perhaps TRBD1 (6 bases). The CDR3 covers 13 residues. CDR1 and CDR2 from the germline V gene are PRHDT and FYEKMQ (reference sequence). The V end lost 5 bases, the J end lost 2 bases, and 10 bases lay between the germline ends. CDR3 sequence (DNA): TGTGCCAGCAGCCCCCAGGGGACCTACGAGCAGTACTTC. Protein: CASSPQGTYEQYF.

Only a few counts were recorded for this clonotype. J is TRBJ2-7 and V is TRBV9, with 7 bases matching TRBD1. V shed 3 bases and J 6 bases; nucleotides not matched to a gene: 6. The CDR3 loop spans 13 amino acids. Germline CDR1 SGDLS, CDR2 YYNGEE. The CDR3: CASSATGDGEQYF. CDR3 DNA: TGTGCCAGCAGCGCTACAGGGGATGGCGAGCAGTACTTC.

The chain employs TRBV5-4 and TRBJ2-1, with D tentatively TRBD2 (7 bases). Germline CDR1 reads SGHNT; CDR2 reads YYREEE (reference sequence). CDR3 length: 14 residues. Trimming stripped 4 bases from V and 5 bases from J, with 13 bases between. The CDR3 loop is CASSEGGEHNEQFF. The CDR3, as DNA: TGTGCCAGCAGCGAGGGGGGGGAACACAATGAGCAGTTCTTC.

This clonotype was counted ten times or more. V and J are TRBV6-2 or TRBV6-3 and TRBJ1-5; 8 positions agree with TRBD1. The CDR3 is made up of 16 amino acids. The germline V gene has CDR1 MNHEY and CDR2 SVGEGT. V trimming: 2 bases; J trimming: 3 bases; junction bases outside the gene matches: 6. The CDR3 here is CASSYLDRGSNQPQHF. CDR3 bases: TGTGCCAGCAGTTACCTCGACAGGGGCTCCAATCAGCCCCAGCATTTT.

This clonotype was found a few times. This sequence joins TRBV11-2 and TRBJ2-3; 8 bases align to TRBD2. The junction had 14 bases not matched to a gene; V was cut back by 3 bases and J by 6 bases. This CDR3 region has 17 residues. CDR1 and CDR2 (germline): SGHAT, FQNNGV. The CDR3 loop reads CASSFGGGPGISDTQYF. The CDR3 DNA sequence: TGTGCCAGCAGCTTCGGGGGGGGCCCCGGAATTTCGGATACGCAGTATTTT.

This rearrangement joins TRBV5-1 to TRBJ2-2; tentative D call: TRBD2 (6 bases). The CDR3 contains 14 residues. Trimming took 2 bases from V and 7 from J, leaving 12 bases between them. The germline CDR1 and CDR2 sequences are SGHRS and YFSETQ. The CDR3 sequence: CASSFQGGSGELFF. The CDR3 DNA is TGCGCCAGCAGCTTCCAGGGAGGCAGCGGGGAGCTGTTTTTT.

This clonotype was seen ten or more times. The chain combines TRBV24-1 with TRBJ1-1, with 10 bases aligning to TRBD1. The V segment lost 3 bases and the J segment 8 bases; nucleotides outside the gene matches: 5. Germline V CDR1 and CDR2: KGHDR, SFDVKD. The CDR3 consists of 14 residues. Here the CDR3 DNA reads TGTGCCACCAGTGATGCGGGACAGGGGAAGGAAGCTTTCTTT. This gives the protein CATSDAGQGKEAFF.

In its sample, this clonotype was seen many times. The CDR3, as DNA: TGTGCCAGCAGTTCTGAGGGGGTTTCCCTTTACAATGAGCAGTTCTTC. Translating gives CASSSEGVSLYNEQFF. J is TRBJ2-1 and V is TRBV2, with D perhaps TRBD1 (6 bases). This CDR3 has 16 amino acids. The V and J ends lost 5 bases and 4 bases respectively, with 18 bases between them. Germline CDR1 SNHLY, CDR2 FYNNEI. The full variable domain, rest sourced from reference TRBV2 and TRBJ2-1, is EPEVTQTPSHQVTQMGQEVILRCVPISNHLYFYWYRQILGQKVEFLVSFYNNEISEKSEIFDDQFSVERPDGSNFTLKIRSTKLEDSAMYFCASSSEGVSLYNEQFFGPGTRLTVL.

At least ten counts were recorded for this clonotype. The rearrangement links TRBV5-1 to TRBJ1-3; a weak D match, TRBD1 (6 bases). Between the trimmed V and J ends, which lost 0 bases and 4 bases, there was a span of 8 bases. The CDR3 is 14 amino acids. Germline V gene data show CDR1 as SGHRS and CDR2 as YFSETQ. DNA for the CDR3: TGCGCCAGCAGCTTGGGGACAGAAGGAAACACCATATATTTT. Its protein is CASSLGTEGNTIYF. Complete variable domain (other parts from reference TRBV5-1 and TRBJ1-3): KAGVTQTPRYLIKTRGQQVTLSCSPISGHRSVSWYQQTPGQGLQFLFEYFSETQRNKGNFPGRFSGRQFSNSRSEMNVSTLELGDSALYLCASSLGTEGNTIYFGEGSWLTVV.

This clonotype occurred many times. The rearrangement joins TRBV28 to TRBJ1-4, with 8 bases aligning to TRBD1. The germline CDR1 and CDR2 sequences are MDHEN and SYDVKM. This CDR3 has 14 amino acids. Trimming removed 6 bases from V and 8 bases from J; junction bases left unmatched: 8. In DNA, the CDR3 is TGTGCCAGCAGAATGACAGGGGCAGGGGAAAAACTGTTTTTT. This sequence encodes CASRMTGAGEKLFF.